This T cell receptor beta chain was found in a study of neurological immune-mediated disorders. This clonotype was seen a handful of times. The antigen is unknown. Study observations and caveats: HTLV-1-associated myelopathy displayed the greatest TCR clonal expansion, and multiple sclerosis exhibited the smallest, lower than that of healthy controls.

The V segment lost 6 bases and the J segment 7 bases; nucleotides outside the gene matches: 8. This CDR3 has 14 residues. Germline V CDR1 and CDR2: LNHNV, YYDKDF (reference sequence). The cDNA was synthesized by means of template-switch 5'RACE, which was carried out with 10-nucleotide random UMIs. One entry per CDR3 protein, called by TCRdb with MiXCR from the 5' RACE reads. The sample includes more than 25,000 distinct CDR3 sequences, about 3.8% seen only once; the top ten take roughly 25%. The specimen sequenced was CD4+ T cells from blood. This TCR was recovered from a woman aged 40 to 50 in good health. This sequence joins TRBV15 and TRBJ2-1, with 8 bases aligning to TRBD2. CDR3 residues: CATRKGLGGNEQFF. Written as DNA, the CDR3 is TGTGCCACCAGAAAGGGACTAGGTGGGAATGAGCAGTTCTTC.